Given below is one TCR beta chain in context. Its specificity is unknown. Assay used: immunoSEQ multiplex PCR; TCRdb lists only in-frame clones, some missing. This repertoire shows more than 9,000 clones, roughly 82% found once; its top ten account for 2.5% to 4%. The data were taken from a study of immune evolution from preneoplasia to lung adenocarcinoma. Study-wide results and limits: From normal lung to invasive adenocarcinoma, top clone frequencies appeared to decrease.

Trimming at V came to 5 bases and at J to 2 bases, leaving 3 bases not matched to a gene. Germline loops: CDR1 LNHNV, CDR2 YYDKDF (reference sequence). CDR3 size: 15 residues. The material sequenced was FFPE minimally invasive lung adenocarcinoma tissue. This clonotype originated in a person aged 65 to 85 with lung adenocarcinoma. The chain joins TRBV15 to TRBJ2-2; 9 bases map to TRBD1. CDR3 in DNA: TGTGCCACCAGCGGGGGACAGGGAAACACCGGGGAGCTGTTTTTT. It yields the protein CATSGGQGNTGELFF.